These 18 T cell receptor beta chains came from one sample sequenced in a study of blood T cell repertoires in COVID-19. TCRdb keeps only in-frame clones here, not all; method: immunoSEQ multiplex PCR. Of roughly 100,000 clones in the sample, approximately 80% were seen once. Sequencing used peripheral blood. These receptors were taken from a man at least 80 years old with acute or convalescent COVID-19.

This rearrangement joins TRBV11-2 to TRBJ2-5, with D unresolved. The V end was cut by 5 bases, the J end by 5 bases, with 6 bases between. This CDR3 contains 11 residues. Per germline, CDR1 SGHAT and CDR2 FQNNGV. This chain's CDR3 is CASSPRETQYF. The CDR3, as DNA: TGTGCCAGCAGCCCCCGGGAGACCCAGTACTTC.

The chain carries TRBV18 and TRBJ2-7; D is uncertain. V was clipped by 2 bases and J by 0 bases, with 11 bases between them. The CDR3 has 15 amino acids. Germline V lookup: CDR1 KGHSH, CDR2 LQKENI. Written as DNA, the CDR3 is TGTGCCAGCTCACCATTCAGCGAGAGCTCCTACGAGCAGTACTTC. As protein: CASSPFSESSYEQYF.

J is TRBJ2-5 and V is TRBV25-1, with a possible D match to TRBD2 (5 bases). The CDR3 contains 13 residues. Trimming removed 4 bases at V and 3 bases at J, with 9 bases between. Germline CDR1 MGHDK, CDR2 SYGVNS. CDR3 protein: CASSAGGKETQYF. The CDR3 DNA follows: TGTGCCAGCAGTGCCGGAGGAAAAGAGACCCAGTACTTC.

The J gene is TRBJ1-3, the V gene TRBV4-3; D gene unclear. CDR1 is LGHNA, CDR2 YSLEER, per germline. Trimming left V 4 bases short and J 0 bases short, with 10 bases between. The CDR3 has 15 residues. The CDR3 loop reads CASSLGLISGNTIYF. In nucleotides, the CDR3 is TGCGCCAGCAGCCTCGGACTCATCTCTGGAAACACCATATATTTT.

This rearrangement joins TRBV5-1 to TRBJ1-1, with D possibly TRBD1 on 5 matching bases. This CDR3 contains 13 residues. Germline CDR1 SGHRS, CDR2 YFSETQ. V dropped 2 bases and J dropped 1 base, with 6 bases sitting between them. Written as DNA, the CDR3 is TGCGCCAGCAGCTTTGGACAGAACACTGAAGCTTTCTTT. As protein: CASSFGQNTEAFF.

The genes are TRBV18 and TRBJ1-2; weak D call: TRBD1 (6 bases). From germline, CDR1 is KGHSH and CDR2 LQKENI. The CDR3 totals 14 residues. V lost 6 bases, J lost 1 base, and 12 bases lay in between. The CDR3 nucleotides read TGTGCCAGCTCGGACAGTTTGCGTAACTATGGCTACACCTTC. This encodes CASSDSLRNYGYTF.

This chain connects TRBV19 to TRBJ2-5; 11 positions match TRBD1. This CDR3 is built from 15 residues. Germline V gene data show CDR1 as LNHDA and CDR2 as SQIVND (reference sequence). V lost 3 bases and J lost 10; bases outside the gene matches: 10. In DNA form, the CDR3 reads TGTGCCAGTAGTATTTGGACAGGGGGCAGAGCAGTCCAGTACTTC. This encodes CASSIWTGGRAVQYF.

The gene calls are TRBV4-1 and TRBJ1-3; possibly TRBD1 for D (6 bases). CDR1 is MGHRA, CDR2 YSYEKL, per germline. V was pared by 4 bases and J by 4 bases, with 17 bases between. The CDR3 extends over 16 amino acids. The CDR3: CASSLPKGGAGNTIYF. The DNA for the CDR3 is TGCGCCAGCAGCCTCCCGAAGGGGGGGGCAGGAAACACCATATATTTT.

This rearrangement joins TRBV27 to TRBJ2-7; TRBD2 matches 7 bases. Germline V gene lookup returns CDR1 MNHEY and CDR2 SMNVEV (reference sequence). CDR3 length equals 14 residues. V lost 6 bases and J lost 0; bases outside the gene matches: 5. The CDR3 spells CASRTAGSSYEQYF. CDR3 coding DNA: TGTGCCAGCAGAACAGCGGGAAGCTCCTACGAGCAGTACTTC.

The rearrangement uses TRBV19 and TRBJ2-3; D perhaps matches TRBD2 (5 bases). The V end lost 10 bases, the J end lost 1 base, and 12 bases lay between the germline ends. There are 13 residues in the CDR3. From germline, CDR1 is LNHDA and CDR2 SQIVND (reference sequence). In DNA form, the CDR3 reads TGTGCCACCGAAAGGACTGGCACAGATACGCAGTATTTT. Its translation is CATERTGTDTQYF.

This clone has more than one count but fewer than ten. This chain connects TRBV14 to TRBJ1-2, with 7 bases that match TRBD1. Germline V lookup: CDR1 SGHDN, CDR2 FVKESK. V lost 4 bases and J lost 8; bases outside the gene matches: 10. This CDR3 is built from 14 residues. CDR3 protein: CASSPGQNLYGYTF. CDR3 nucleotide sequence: TGTGCCAGCAGCCCGGGACAGAATCTCTACGGCTACACCTTC.

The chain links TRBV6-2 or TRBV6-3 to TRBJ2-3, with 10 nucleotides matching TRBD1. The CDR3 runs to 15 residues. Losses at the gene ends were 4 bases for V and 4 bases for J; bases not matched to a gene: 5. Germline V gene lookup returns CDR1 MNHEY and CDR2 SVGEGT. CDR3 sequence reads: CASSSPGQGSDTQYF. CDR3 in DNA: TGTGCCAGCAGTTCGCCGGGACAGGGGTCAGATACGCAGTATTTT.

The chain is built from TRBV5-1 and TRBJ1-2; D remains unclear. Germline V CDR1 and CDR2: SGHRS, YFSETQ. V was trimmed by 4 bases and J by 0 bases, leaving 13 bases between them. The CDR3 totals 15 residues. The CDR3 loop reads CASSPFSLPNYGYTF. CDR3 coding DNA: TGCGCCAGCAGCCCCTTTAGTCTGCCTAACTATGGCTACACCTTC.

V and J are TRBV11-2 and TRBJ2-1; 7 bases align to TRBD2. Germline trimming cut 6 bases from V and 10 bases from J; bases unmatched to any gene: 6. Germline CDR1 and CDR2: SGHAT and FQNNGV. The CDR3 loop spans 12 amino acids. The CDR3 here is CASRGGNLEQFF. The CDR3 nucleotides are TGTGCCAGCAGGGGGGGGAACCTGGAGCAGTTCTTC. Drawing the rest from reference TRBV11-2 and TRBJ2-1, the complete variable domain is EAGVAQSPRYKIIEKRQSVAFWCNPISGHATLYWYQQILGQGPKLLIQFQNNGVVDDSQLPKDRFSAERLKGVDSTLKIQPAKLEDSAVYLCASRGGNLEQFFGPGTRLTVL.

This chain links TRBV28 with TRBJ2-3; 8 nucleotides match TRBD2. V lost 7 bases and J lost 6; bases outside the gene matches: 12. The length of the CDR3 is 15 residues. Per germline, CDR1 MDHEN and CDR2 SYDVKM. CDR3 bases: TGTGCCAGCACCGCCGGGGGGGCCTCGGCGGATACGCAGTATTTT. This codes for CASTAGGASADTQYF. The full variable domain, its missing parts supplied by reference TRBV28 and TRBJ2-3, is DVKVTQSSRYLVKRTGEKVFLECVQDMDHENMFWYRQDPGLGLRLIYFSYDVKMKEKGDIPEGYSVSREKKERFSLILESASTNQTSMYLCASTAGGASADTQYFGPGTRLTVL.

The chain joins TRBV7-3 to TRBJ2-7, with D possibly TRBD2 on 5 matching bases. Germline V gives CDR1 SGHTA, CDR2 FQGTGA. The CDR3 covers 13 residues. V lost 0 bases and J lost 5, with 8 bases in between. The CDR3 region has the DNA TGTGCCAGCAGCTTAACCGGGCGGGACGAGCAGTACTTC. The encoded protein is CASSLTGRDEQYF. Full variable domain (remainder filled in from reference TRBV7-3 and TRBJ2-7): GAGVSQTPSNKVTEKGKYVELRCDPISGHTALYWYRQSLGQGPEFLIYFQGTGAADDSGLPNDRFFAVRPEGSVSTLKIQRTERGDSAVYLCASSLTGRDEQYFGPGTRLTVT.

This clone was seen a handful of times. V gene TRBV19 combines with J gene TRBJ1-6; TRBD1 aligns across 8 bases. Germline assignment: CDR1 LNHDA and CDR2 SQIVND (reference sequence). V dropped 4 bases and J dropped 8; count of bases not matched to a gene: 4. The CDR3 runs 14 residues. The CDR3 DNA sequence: TGTGCCAGTAGTAAGGACAGGGCGGATTCACCCCTCCACTTT. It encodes CASSKDRADSPLHF.

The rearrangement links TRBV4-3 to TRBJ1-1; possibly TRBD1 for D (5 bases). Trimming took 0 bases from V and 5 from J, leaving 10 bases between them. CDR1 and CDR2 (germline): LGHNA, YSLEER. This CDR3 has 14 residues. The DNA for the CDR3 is TGCGCCAGCAGCCAAGATTTTGGGGGGACTGAAGCTTTCTTT. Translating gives CASSQDFGGTEAFF.